The T cell receptor (beta chain) under discussion was sequenced for a study of control samples from healthy donors and cancer patients. Only one count was recorded for this clone. The protocol was immunoSEQ multiplex PCR, while the TCRdb copy is restricted to in-frame clones and leaves out a portion. Seen here are fewer than 500,000 clones, over 75% observed once, and the top ten hold approximately 6.3%. CDR3 length: 16 amino acids. The germline V gene has CDR1 SEHNR and CDR2 FQNEAQ (reference sequence). V shed 3 bases and J 6 bases; nucleotides not matched to a gene: 10. The sequence derives from a man aged 40-49 years with head and neck cancer. Sequencing used PBMCs. This chain connects TRBV7-9 to TRBJ1-2; 10 bases align to TRBD1. In DNA form, the CDR3 reads TGTGCCAGCAGCTTTGAGACAGGGGGCACACTGGATGGCTACACCTTC. This codes for CASSFETGGTLDGYTF.